Listed here are 30 T cell receptor beta chains from one sample, sequenced in a study of cytomegalovirus exposure and HLA in healthy donors. PCR primers comprised 60 Vbeta and 13 Jbeta primers. Method: immunoSEQ multiplex PCR; TCRdb's copy keeps in-frame clones and lacks some. The table records 150,000 or so clones, 70% to 80% of them present only once. Specimen: PBMCs. Source of these receptors: a man between 35 and 55 years old in good health and CMV-seropositive.

The chain links TRBV25-1 to TRBJ1-2; D is uncertain. CDR3 length equals 14 residues. Per germline, CDR1 MGHDK and CDR2 SYGVNS. The V end was cut by 3 bases, the J end by 9 bases, with 17 bases between. In DNA, the CDR3 is TGTGCCAGCAGTGACCCCGGGAGCCCCCGAAGCTACACCTTC. It encodes CASSDPGSPRSYTF.

The V and J genes are TRBV29-1 and TRBJ1-2; 7 nucleotides match TRBD1. The V and J ends lost 4 bases and 10 bases, in that order; junction bases with no gene match: 6. Per germline, CDR1 SQVTM and CDR2 ANQGSEA. The CDR3 runs to 11 residues. The CDR3 region is CSVGQGAIYTF. In nucleotides, the CDR3 is TGCAGCGTTGGACAGGGTGCCATCTACACCTTC.

The chain is built from TRBV10-1 and TRBJ2-7; TRBD2 matches 10 bases. The junction had 5 bases not matched to a gene; V was cut back by 6 bases and J by 9 bases. The CDR3 is 12 amino acids. Germline assignment: CDR1 WNHNN and CDR2 SYGVQD (reference sequence). The CDR3 nucleotides read TGCGCCAGCAGGAGGGGGACTAGCGCGCAGTACTTC. This translates into CASRRGTSAQYF.

This chain connects TRBV5-1 to TRBJ1-4; D uncertain. The germline V and J ends were trimmed by 3 bases and 6 bases, with 21 bases remaining between them. Germline V gene sequence: CDR1 SGHRS, CDR2 YFSETQ. The CDR3 has 17 amino acids. CDR3 nucleotides: TGCGCCAGCAGCTCGAGACCCACAGCAGTTGTAGATGAAAAACTGTTTTTT. This codes for CASSSRPTAVVDEKLFF.

The chain combines TRBV6-6 with TRBJ2-7; 10 bases match TRBD1. V lost 8 bases and J lost 5; bases outside the gene matches: 3. The CDR3 is made up of 12 amino acids. Germline CDR1 is MNHNY and CDR2 is SVGAGI (reference sequence). The CDR3 coding sequence is TGTGCCAGCGGGACAGGGGTCAACGAGCAGTACTTC. Protein: CASGTGVNEQYF.

This clone has just one count. The chain combines TRBV5-4 with TRBJ1-1; D might be TRBD1 (5 bases). Between the trimmed V and J ends, which lost 6 bases and 6 bases, there was a span of 18 bases. This CDR3 has 14 amino acids. Germline CDR1 and CDR2: SGHNT and YYREEE (reference sequence). The CDR3 coding sequence is TGTGCCAGCACCCTGTTAGGGGCTCAGGCTGAAGCTTTCTTT. Protein: CASTLLGAQAEAFF. The entire variable domain, with the rest obtained from reference TRBV5-4 and TRBJ1-1, is as follows: ETGVTQSPTHLIKTRGQQVTLRCSSQSGHNTVSWYQQALGQGPQFIFQYYREEENGRGNFPPRFSGLQFPNYSSELNVNALELDDSALYLCASTLLGAQAEAFFGQGTRLTVV.

In its sample, this clone was seen once. The rearrangement links TRBV5-4 to TRBJ2-2, with TRBD1 identical over 9 bases. V trimming: 4 bases; J trimming: 5 bases; junction bases outside the gene matches: 6. CDR3 length: 15 residues. Germline values: CDR1 SGHNT, CDR2 YYREEE (reference sequence). The CDR3 region is CASSVGQGVTGELFF. The CDR3 region has the DNA TGTGCCAGCAGCGTGGGACAGGGAGTTACCGGGGAGCTGTTTTTT.

The chain is built from TRBV5-1 and TRBJ2-3, with 7 positions matching TRBD2. The germline CDR1 and CDR2 sequences are SGHRS and YFSETQ. This CDR3 has 15 residues. Trimming cost V 0 bases and J 2 bases; bases outside gene matches: 3. Written as DNA, the CDR3 is TGCGCCAGCAGCTTGGGGGGAGGGGCCACAGATACGCAGTATTTT. This codes for CASSLGGGATDTQYF.

To note about this clone: Other nucleotide sequences from this sample produce the same CDR3. The chain links TRBV14 to TRBJ2-6; unclear D gene. Trimming left V 6 bases short and J 0 bases short, with 9 bases between. This CDR3 comprises 15 residues. The germline gives CDR1 SGHDN, CDR2 FVKESK. CDR3 amino acids: CASSRSHSGANVLTF. In nucleotides, the CDR3 is TGTGCCAGCAGTCGGAGCCACTCTGGGGCCAACGTCCTGACTTTC.

This clone was seen once. The V gene is TRBV19, the J gene TRBJ1-3; maybe TRBD1 (6 bases). Trimming cost V 7 bases and J 0 bases, with 16 bases left between them. Germline loops: CDR1 LNHDA, CDR2 SQIVND (reference sequence). CDR3 length equals 16 residues. The CDR3 region is CASTSLTGPSGNTIYF. The CDR3 DNA reads as TGTGCCAGTACCTCATTGACAGGCCCCTCTGGAAACACCATATATTTT.

V is TRBV5-6 and J is TRBJ1-4; perhaps TRBD1 as D (6 bases). The CDR3 runs to 12 residues. Trimming took off 6 bases at V and 8 bases at J, with 11 bases between the two ends. Germline V gives CDR1 SGHDT, CDR2 YYEEEE. The CDR3 here is CASTDRSEKLFF. CDR3 nucleotide sequence: TGTGCCAGCACCGACAGGTCGGAAAAACTGTTTTTT.

This chain links TRBV6-1 with TRBJ1-2; D is unresolved. Trimming removed 3 bases from V and 7 bases from J, with 9 bases in between. This CDR3 is built from 12 residues. Germline CDR1 is MNHNS and CDR2 is SASEGT. CDR3 sequence (DNA): TGTGCCAGCAGTGAGGAGGTGACTGGCTACACCTTC. Encoded protein: CASSEEVTGYTF.

The V call is TRBV9, the J call TRBJ2-7, with 8 positions matching TRBD1. The CDR3 runs 15 residues. Germline CDR1 reads SGDLS; CDR2 reads YYNGEE. With V trimmed by 0 bases and J by 3 bases, 5 bases remained unmatched. In nucleotides, the CDR3 is TGTGCCAGCAGCGTAGGAGACAGGGGTGGCTACGAGCAGTACTTC. Its translation is CASSVGDRGGYEQYF.

V usage is TRBV18 and J usage is TRBJ2-2; D is ambiguous. The V gene's germline CDR1 is KGHSH and CDR2 LQKENI. CDR3 length: 14 amino acids. Trimming shortened V by 2 bases and J by 2 bases, and 6 bases separated the two germline ends. The CDR3 DNA sequence: TGTGCCAGCTCACCAGGCCGAAACACCGGGGAGCTGTTTTTT. This codes for CASSPGRNTGELFF.

The chain is built from TRBV7-8 and TRBJ2-5, with TRBD2 as a possible D gene (5 bases). The tail of the sequence fits TRBJ2-7 better, so the J call may be wrong. Germline CDR1 is SGHVS and CDR2 is FQNEAQ. The CDR3 has 14 amino acids. For the CDR3, the DNA is TGTGCCAGCAGCCTGCCGGGGAGCTCCTACGAGCAGTACTTC. Translation gives CASSLPGSSYEQYF.

This chain joins TRBV2 and TRBJ2-7, with D tentatively TRBD1 (6 bases). Germline V gives CDR1 SNHLY, CDR2 FYNNEI. There are 15 residues in the CDR3. Trimming took off 8 bases at V and 5 bases at J, with 22 bases between the two ends. In DNA form, the CDR3 reads TGTGCCAGCGCAAACCTCTGGGGGCAGGGCAACGAGCAGTACTTC. This translates into CASANLWGQGNEQYF.

As to this clone: This CDR3 is also generated by other DNA sequences in the sample. The chain has TRBV2 and TRBJ2-7; D is unclear. The germline gives CDR1 SNHLY, CDR2 FYNNEI. CDR3 size: 12 residues. V was trimmed by 0 bases and J by 6 bases, leaving 6 bases between them. The CDR3 loop reads CASSEAVREQYF. The CDR3 bases are TGTGCCAGCAGTGAAGCAGTGCGCGAGCAGTACTTC. Together with reference TRBV2 and TRBJ2-7, the CDR3 gives the full variable domain: EPEVTQTPSHQVTQMGQEVILRCVPISNHLYFYWYRQILGQKVEFLVSFYNNEISEKSEIFDDQFSVERPDGSNFTLKIRSTKLEDSAMYFCASSEAVREQYFGPGTRLTVT.

The V gene is TRBV7-9, the J gene TRBJ1-2; 7 positions match TRBD1. Germline values: CDR1 SEHNR, CDR2 FQNEAQ (reference sequence). CDR3 size: 13 residues. Unmatched junction bases numbered 8, after V lost 5 bases and J lost 8 bases. The DNA of the CDR3 is TGTGCCAGCAGCCTGGGACAGCTCCGGGGCTACACCTTC. As protein: CASSLGQLRGYTF.

This chain connects TRBV5-4 to TRBJ1-4; perhaps TRBD1 as D (6 bases). V dropped 4 bases and J dropped 5 bases, with 12 bases sitting between them. This CDR3 has 14 amino acids. Germline V gene sequence: CDR1 SGHNT, CDR2 YYREEE (reference sequence). CDR3 DNA sequence: TGTGCCAGCAGCGCCGACAGGTACAATGAAAAACTGTTTTTT. This gives the protein CASSADRYNEKLFF.

The chain couples TRBV28 to TRBJ1-1; D call uncertain. V lost 5 bases, J lost 0 bases, and 7 bases lay in between. CDR1 is MDHEN and CDR2 is SYDVKM in the germline V gene. The CDR3 is made up of 13 amino acids. The CDR3 DNA sequence: TGTGCCAGCAGTCTAGTGCTGAACACTGAAGCTTTCTTT. It yields the protein CASSLVLNTEAFF. The variable domain in full, with the rest retrieved from reference TRBV28 and TRBJ1-1, is DVKVTQSSRYLVKRTGEKVFLECVQDMDHENMFWYRQDPGLGLRLIYFSYDVKMKEKGDIPEGYSVSREKKERFSLILESASTNQTSMYLCASSLVLNTEAFFGQGTRLTVV.

This chain links TRBV9 with TRBJ2-1; TRBD1 agrees at 8 bases. Looked up from germline, CDR1 is SGDLS and CDR2 is YYNGEE. The CDR3 extends over 15 amino acids. Losses at the gene ends were 3 bases for V and 3 bases for J; bases not matched to a gene: 5. CDR3 bases: TGTGCCAGCAGCGCCGGACAGGGTATCTACAATGAGCAGTTCTTC. Translating it yields CASSAGQGIYNEQFF.

The chain recombines TRBV4-2 with TRBJ2-5, with 7 bases that match TRBD2. CDR1 and CDR2 from the germline V gene are LGHNA and YNFKEQ. V lost 0 bases, J lost 7 bases, and 14 bases stayed unmatched. This CDR3 contains 17 residues. CDR3: CASSQEGGAGVGGTQYF. Written as DNA, the CDR3 is TGTGCCAGCAGCCAAGAAGGAGGGGCGGGAGTTGGGGGGACCCAGTACTTC.

The V call is TRBV5-6, the J call TRBJ2-6, with 8 bases aligning to TRBD2. The V gene end was trimmed by 0 bases and the J gene end by 3 bases; junction bases not matched to a gene: 2. The length of the CDR3 is 16 residues. In germline, CDR1 is SGHDT, CDR2 YYEEEE. CDR3 in DNA: TGTGCCAGCAGCTTGGGACTAGCGAGTGGGGCCAACGTCCTGACTTTC. It codes for CASSLGLASGANVLTF.

This rearrangement joins TRBV14 to TRBJ1-1, with D perhaps TRBD1 (5 bases). The CDR3 has 12 amino acids. Germline CDR1 is SGHDN and CDR2 is FVKESK. The V and J ends lost 3 bases and 4 bases respectively, with 6 bases between them. In DNA form, the CDR3 reads TGTGCCAGCAGCCAGGGGGGCACTGAAGCTTTCTTT. Translated, it gives CASSQGGTEAFF.

V usage is TRBV10-3 and J usage is TRBJ2-3; D is perhaps TRBD2 (6 bases). This CDR3 spans 14 amino acids. The V end lost 6 bases, the J end lost 2 bases, and 12 bases lay between the germline ends. Germline assignment: CDR1 ENHRY and CDR2 SYGVKD. The CDR3 here is CAIRNRDFTDTQYF. CDR3 in DNA: TGTGCCATCAGGAACCGGGACTTCACAGATACGCAGTATTTT.

The rearrangement joins TRBV7-9 to TRBJ2-2, with 7 bases fitting TRBD2. Germline CDR1 is SEHNR and CDR2 is FQNEAQ (reference sequence). J was trimmed by 1 base and V by 2 bases; bases with no gene match: 4. There are 16 residues in the CDR3. CDR3 sequence reads: CASSLKGGRNTGELFF. The CDR3 nucleotides read TGTGCCAGCAGCTTAAAGGGCGGGAGGAACACCGGGGAGCTGTTTTTT.

The chain has TRBV15 and TRBJ2-3, with TRBD2 identical over 10 bases. This CDR3 is 16 amino acids long. The germline CDR1 and CDR2 sequences are LNHNV and YYDKDF (reference sequence). The trim removed 3 bases at V and 1 base at J, leaving 4 bases unmatched. Here the CDR3 reads CATSRQLAGRTDTQYF. The CDR3 DNA is TGTGCCACCAGCAGGCAACTAGCGGGACGCACAGATACGCAGTATTTT.

The gene calls are TRBV7-2 and TRBJ2-1; D perhaps matches TRBD2 (5 bases). CDR1 is SGHTA and CDR2 is FQGNSA in the germline V gene. The V and J ends lost 5 bases and 5 bases respectively, with 25 bases between them. CDR3 size: 18 residues. CDR3 in amino acids: CASSPFLTAPGLNNEQFF. The DNA for the CDR3 is TGTGCCAGCAGCCCTTTCCTTACAGCCCCGGGGTTAAACAATGAGCAGTTCTTC.

The chain carries TRBV11-2 and TRBJ2-7; D perhaps matches TRBD2 (5 bases). The CDR3 totals 14 residues. Trimming took 5 bases from V and 3 from J, leaving 14 bases between them. Germline V gives CDR1 SGHAT, CDR2 FQNNGV. The CDR3, as DNA: TGTGCCAGCAGCCTGAACGGACTCTACTACGAGCAGTACTTC. Protein: CASSLNGLYYEQYF.

The chain employs TRBV6-1 and TRBJ1-1; 10 nucleotides align to TRBD1. The germline V gene has CDR1 MNHNS and CDR2 SASEGT. The CDR3 contains 13 residues. V lost 10 bases and J lost 1; bases outside the gene matches: 3. This chain's CDR3 is CATGDRGNTEAFF. In nucleotides, the CDR3 is TGTGCCACCGGGGACAGGGGGAACACTGAAGCTTTCTTT.